The 8 T cell receptor beta chains presented below share a single source sample, sequenced in a study of cytomegalovirus exposure and HLA in healthy donors. 60 Vbeta and 13 Jbeta primers were used in PCR. The data were produced by immunoSEQ multiplex PCR, yet TCRdb's version contains in-frame clones alone and is incomplete. The sample has under 200,000 clones, about 82% seen once. Material for sequencing was PBMCs. These TCRs come from a woman in her twenties or thirties in good health and CMV-seropositive.

V is TRBV12-2 and J is TRBJ1-6; TRBD1, the D gene given by the table, was not confirmed from the DNA. TRBV12-2 is tagged as a pseudogene. There are 17 residues in the CDR3. The CDR3: CASRLDQAPLYNSPLHF. In DNA form, the CDR3 reads TGTGCAAGTCGCTTAGATCAGGCGCCACTTTATAATTCACCCCTCCACTTT.

This sequence joins TRBV11-2 and TRBJ2-3; D may be TRBD2 (6 bases). V lost 1 base, J lost 0 bases, and 14 bases lay in between. The CDR3 runs 17 residues. Germline V CDR1 and CDR2: SGHAT, FQNNGV. CDR3 DNA: TGTGCCAGCAGCTTAGTTCGGGGGAGTACTAGCACAGATACGCAGTATTTT. Translation gives CASSLVRGSTSTDTQYF.

The gene calls are TRBV5-4 and TRBJ2-7, with 8 positions matching TRBD1. Looked up from germline, CDR1 is SGHNT and CDR2 is YYREEE (reference sequence). The ends lost 3 bases at V and 3 bases at J; junction bases unmatched: 5. The CDR3 covers 14 residues. The CDR3 nucleotides read TGTGCCAGCAGCTACGGACAGGGCGACTACGAGCAGTACTTC. Residues: CASSYGQGDYEQYF. Drawing the rest from reference TRBV5-4 and TRBJ2-7, the complete variable domain is ETGVTQSPTHLIKTRGQQVTLRCSSQSGHNTVSWYQQALGQGPQFIFQYYREEENGRGNFPPRFSGLQFPNYSSELNVNALELDDSALYLCASSYGQGDYEQYFGPGTRLTVT.

The V call is TRBV30, the J call TRBJ2-7; no definite D call. Between the trimmed V and J ends, which lost 2 bases and 7 bases, there was a span of 12 bases. Germline V CDR1 and CDR2: GTSNPN, SVGIG (reference sequence). The CDR3 has 12 residues. In nucleotides, the CDR3 is TGTGCCTGGAGTTCCCTTCAGGCGGAGCAGTACTTC. It yields the protein CAWSSLQAEQYF. Together with reference TRBV30 and TRBJ2-7, the CDR3 gives the full variable domain: SQTIHQWPATLVQPVGSPLSLECTVEGTSNPNLYWYRQAAGRGLQLLFYSVGIGQISSEVPQNLSASRPQDRQFILSSKKLLLSDSGFYLCAWSSLQAEQYFGPGTRLTVT.

This chain uses TRBV6-1 with TRBJ2-5; D unresolved. The J call could be wrong; TRBJ2-7 is a better fit for the DNA end. Germline V gene lookup returns CDR1 MNHNS and CDR2 SASEGT. CDR3 size: 13 residues. CDR3 region: CASSEWSAYEQYF. The CDR3 nucleotides read TGTGCCAGCAGTGAATGGTCCGCCTACGAGCAGTACTTC.

This chain joins TRBV18 and TRBJ1-1; D is unresolved. With 3 bases removed from V and 5 bases from J, the gap between germline ends came to 16 bases. CDR3 size: 15 residues. Germline V gene lookup returns CDR1 KGHSH and CDR2 LQKENI. The CDR3 is CASSPTADPRTEAFF. The CDR3 DNA is TGTGCCAGCTCACCGACGGCAGACCCGAGGACTGAAGCTTTCTTT.

The V gene is TRBV21-1, the J gene TRBJ1-1; the table's D call, TRBD1, was not checked against the DNA. TRBV21-1 represents a pseudogene. CDR3 length: 15 amino acids. CDR3 DNA sequence: TGTGCCAGCAGCAAACAAGAGGGGGCTGAGGGAGGAGCTTTCTTT. Translated, it gives CASSKQEGAEGGAFF.

The table lists this clone with a count of one. The genes are TRBV4-1 and TRBJ1-6, with 9 nucleotides matching TRBD1. The CDR3 totals 15 residues. Germline lookup yields CDR1 MGHRA and CDR2 YSYEKL. V lost 8 bases and J lost 6; bases outside the gene matches: 8. This CDR3 is CASHPHRGLNSPLHF. The DNA for the CDR3 is TGCGCCAGCCATCCCCACAGGGGGCTTAATTCACCCCTCCACTTT.